A selection of T cell receptor beta chains follows, all from one sample in a study of T cells expressing NK-cell markers. Following a re-call of the 5' RACE reads, TCRdb has one entry per CDR3 protein and lacks DNA. The table for this sample gives around 380,000 distinct CDR3 sequences. Sequenced material: blood T cells: a sorted CD56 or NKG2C T cell subset, CD4+ or CD8+ T cells, or bulk PBMC T cells (not recorded which). The receptors stem from a woman aged 45-60 years in good health. Both conserved end residues are part of each CDR3.

v_gene	j_gene	CDR3aa
TRBV7-2	TRBJ1-1	CASSLGQKRSAFF
TRBV4-1	TRBJ1-4	CASSQYQGQGGEKLFF
TRBV20-1	TRBJ2-3	CSATLEGDTQYF
TRBV7-9	TRBJ1-2	CASRGQGVFGYTF
TRBV5-1	TRBJ2-7	CASSFGEGGQYF
TRBV5-1	TRBJ1-5	CASSTRPDLSNQPQHF
TRBV2	TRBJ2-5	CASSLLTGTSEETQYF
TRBV4-1	TRBJ2-5	CASSQVRQGAGETQYF
TRBV6-1	TRBJ1-2	CASRETGRGYTF
TRBV14	TRBJ2-7	CASSQDWAGTRSTYEQYF
TRBV6-5	TRBJ2-1	CASSPSFRLAEGFF
TRBV12-3/TRBV12-4	TRBJ1-1	CASTLTGTGLQAFF
TRBV7-2	TRBJ2-5	CASSLRLWGQETQYF
TRBV5-5	TRBJ1-1	CASSLPTTLGTEAFF
TRBV20-1	TRBJ2-5	CSAAPGGRETQYF
TRBV5-1	TRBJ2-7	CASSLARTSVVQYF
TRBV28	TRBJ2-7	CASNGGGQKVHEQYF
TRBV11-2	TRBJ2-1	CASSPALSGHNEQFF
TRBV11-3	TRBJ2-4	CASSARTGVGAKNIQYF
TRBV5-6	TRBJ2-1	CASSSSSRLARHEQFF
TRBV6-1	TRBJ2-5	CASSESTGGFETQYF
TRBV9	TRBJ2-7	CASSVQADYEQYF
TRBV6-6	TRBJ2-1	CASSYSIQRTSGNFDLYNEQFF
TRBV4-1	TRBJ2-4	CASSQDQRSVNIQYF
TRBV14	TRBJ2-1	CASSQLNWINEQFF
TRBV7-9	TRBJ2-3	CASSAMGGRWTDTQYF
TRBV5-1	TRBJ1-2	CASSLAPALEIYGYTF
TRBV20-1	TRBJ2-5	CSAKKGVQETQYF
TRBV5-6	TRBJ2-7	CASSFYRGDRDYEQYF
TRBV12-3/TRBV12-4	TRBJ1-1	CASSSDAVFEAFF
TRBV5-1	TRBJ2-5	CASSLAGGTPQETQYF
TRBV20-1	TRBJ2-5	CSAAHVTSSFGDQYF
TRBV5-1	TRBJ2-2	CASSQTGGESTGELFF
TRBV6-5	TRBJ2-3	CASRTERTGGPSDTQYF
TRBV12-3/TRBV12-4	TRBJ2-2	CASRSTSGRAGELFF
TRBV6-5	TRBJ2-5	CASSYLGQVAKTQYF
TRBV7-9	TRBJ1-1	CASTTHGNTEAFF
TRBV4-1	TRBJ2-1	CASSQTVTSGRLNEQFF
TRBV20-1	TRBJ2-1	CSAAKPSVNEQFF
TRBV4-1	TRBJ2-7	CASSQDTRATRTYEQYF
TRBV6-2/TRBV6-3	TRBJ1-5	CASTRQDRNQPQHF
TRBV5-1	TRBJ2-1	CASSLRSAGGAYNEQFF